The clone carrying this T cell receptor (beta chain) has more than one count but fewer than ten. Per the study methods: Reference gene primer amplification gave nucleated cell count estimates. The table came from immunoSEQ multiplex PCR; TCRdb's copy has only in-frame clones and leaves some out. V and J calls and clone size are those listed in that table; D and trimming were worked out from the DNA. The sample yields around 130,000 clones, 84% seen once. These data are taken from a study of blood T cell repertoires in COVID-19. Study-wide context: Whether acute or convalescent, the COVID-19 samples came from the United States, Italy and Spain. PBMCs, B-cell-depleted T cells, or T cells provided the cDNA or gDNA that made up the material.

CDR3 length: 15 amino acids. The V end lost 4 bases, the J end lost 7 bases, and 17 bases lay between the germline ends. In germline, CDR1 is LGHNA, CDR2 YNFKEQ. Sequenced material: peripheral blood. The receptor was derived from a man in his fifties or sixties with acute or convalescent COVID-19. V and J are TRBV4-2 and TRBJ2-1; tentatively, D is TRBD1 (6 bases). In DNA, the CDR3 is TGTGCCAGCAGCCTCGACAGGAGACTGTATAATGAGCAGTTCTTC. The encoded protein is CASSLDRRLYNEQFF.